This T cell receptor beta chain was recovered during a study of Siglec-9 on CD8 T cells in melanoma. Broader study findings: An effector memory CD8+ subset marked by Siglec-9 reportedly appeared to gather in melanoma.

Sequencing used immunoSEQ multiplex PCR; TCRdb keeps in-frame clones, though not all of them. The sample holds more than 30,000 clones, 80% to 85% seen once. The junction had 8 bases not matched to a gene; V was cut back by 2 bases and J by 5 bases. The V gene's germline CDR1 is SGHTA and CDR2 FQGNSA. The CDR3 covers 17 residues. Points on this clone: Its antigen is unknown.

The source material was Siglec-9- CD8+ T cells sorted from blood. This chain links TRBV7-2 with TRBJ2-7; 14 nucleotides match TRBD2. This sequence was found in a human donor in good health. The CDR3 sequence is CASSLRTSGRIFHEQYF. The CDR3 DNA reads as TGTGCCAGCAGCTTACGGACTAGCGGGAGGATCTTTCACGAGCAGTACTTC.